This T cell receptor (beta chain) was obtained from a study of blood T cell repertoires in COVID-19. About the study: The origin of the acute and convalescent COVID-19 samples was the United States, Italy and Spain.

Original methodology: Amplified reference gene primers provided the basis for estimating nucleated cell counts. Method: immunoSEQ multiplex PCR; TCRdb's copy keeps in-frame clones and lacks some. V and J calls and clone size are those listed in that table; D and trimming were worked out from the DNA. The repertoire has about 220,000 clones, around 84% of them found once; the top ten carry 20%. The sample comprised peripheral blood. This receptor was taken from a man aged 25 to 45 with active or convalescent COVID-19.

The CDR3 is CASSFTISSQETQYF. DNA for the CDR3: TGCGCCAGCAGCTTTACTATATCCAGCCAAGAGACCCAGTACTTC. This rearrangement joins TRBV5-1 to TRBJ2-5; D not resolved. V was pared by 2 bases and J by 1 base, with 12 bases between. Germline V gives CDR1 SGHRS, CDR2 YFSETQ. The CDR3 length is 15 residues.